This paragraph reports one T cell receptor (beta chain). This specimen comes from a study of shared clonotypes between healthy human individuals. The repertoire was sequenced with immunoSEQ multiplex PCR; TCRdb's copy has only in-frame clones and lacks some. This sample has hundreds of thousands of clones, with almost 97% found just once. The V end was cut by 2 bases, the J end by 11 bases, with 16 bases between. There are 13 residues in the CDR3. Germline V gene lookup returns CDR1 SGHNT and CDR2 YYREEE (reference sequence). The TCR originated in a woman in her 30s in good health. The chain joins TRBV5-4 to TRBJ1-1; D remains unclear. Source material: naive CD4+ T cells sorted from blood. The subset is: CD45RA+ positively selected. CDR3 bases: TGTGCCAGCAGCTTTGGAGCAGGTCAAGCTGCTTTCTTT. Amino acid sequence: CASSFGAGQAAFF.